This T cell receptor (beta chain) comes out of a study of T cells in Graves' hyperthyroidism and ophthalmopathy. Any patient presenting with uncontrolled infection, other autoimmune disease, pregnancy or lactation was left out. It was RNA transcripts that yielded the amplified TCR beta CDR3 regions. HTBI primers drove first-round RT-PCR of the TCR CDR3. MiXCR, applied by TCRdb to the multiplex PCR reads, yields one record per CDR3 protein. Of more than 500,000 distinct CDR3 sequences listed, 16% were seen once; the top ten hold around 3.9%. V was shortened by 6 bases and J by 1 base, with 13 bases between the two germline ends. Germline CDR1 is MDHEN and CDR2 is SYDVKM. CDR3 size: 14 residues.

V is TRBV28 and J is TRBJ2-7; D ambiguous. Sequencing input: blood. The origin of this receptor is a woman in her thirties with Graves' hyperthyroidism. CDR3 nucleotides: TGTGCCAGCAGGCACGGAACCCCGTCCTACGAGCAGTACTTC. Translated, it gives CASRHGTPSYEQYF.